The 30 T cell receptor beta chains below were found in one sample sequenced in a study of tumour-infiltrating T cells in Burkitt lymphoma. Sequencing was performed with immunoSEQ multiplex PCR; in TCRdb, only in-frame clones are kept and a portion is missing. The repertoire includes several thousand clones, around four fifths of them detected once, and 9.5% to 15% sits in the top ten. The sample consisted of tumor tissue. These TCRs come from a human donor with diffuse large B-cell lymphoma. Some clones in this sample may be carry-over from other donors' samples.

The V and J genes are TRBV11-2 and TRBJ2-1; unclear D gene. In germline, CDR1 is SGHAT, CDR2 FQNNGV. The ends were cut back, 5 bases at V and 7 bases at J, with 15 bases in the middle. The CDR3 has 14 amino acids. The CDR3 DNA sequence: TGTGCCAGCAGCCCGGTTGGGGTGGGGAATGAGCAGTTCTTC. Translating gives CASSPVGVGNEQFF.

J is TRBJ2-1 and V is TRBV7-2; TRBD2 is a possible D gene (6 bases). Germline V CDR1 and CDR2: SGHTA, FQGNSA. This CDR3 region has 15 residues. The V end was cut by 5 bases, the J end by 5 bases, with 16 bases between. The CDR3 DNA follows: TGTGCCAGCAGCCTCACCCCCCGGGAGCACAATGAGCAGTTCTTC. It yields the protein CASSLTPREHNEQFF.

This clone has more than one count but fewer than ten. The CDR3 DNA is TGTGCCAGCAGCGTAGTCAGCGGGGGGTTCACCGGGGAGCTGTTTTTT. This sequence encodes CASSVVSGGFTGELFF. The chain employs TRBV9 and TRBJ2-2; TRBD2 aligns across 9 bases. The CDR3 totals 16 residues. CDR1 and CDR2 from the germline V gene are SGDLS and YYNGEE. Trimming at V came to 0 bases and at J to 4 bases, leaving 4 bases not matched to a gene.

The chain couples TRBV4-2 to TRBJ2-1, with D possibly matching TRBD1 (5 bases). The V end lost 5 bases, the J end lost 6 bases, and 11 bases lay between the germline ends. This CDR3 has 13 amino acids. Germline values: CDR1 LGHNA, CDR2 YNFKEQ. The chain's CDR3 is CASSGTQGNEQFF. The CDR3 DNA follows: TGTGCCAGCAGCGGAACCCAGGGCAATGAGCAGTTCTTC.

The chain carries TRBV19 and TRBJ1-2; D not resolved. The CDR3 consists of 15 residues. Trimming removed 1 base at V and 7 bases at J, with 16 bases between. Germline V gene lookup returns CDR1 LNHDA and CDR2 SQIVND (reference sequence). CDR3 amino acids: CASSIAGSDLRGYTF. CDR3 coding DNA: TGTGCCAGTAGTATAGCCGGGTCAGATTTACGTGGCTACACCTTC.

This clone was found once. V and J are TRBV29-1 and TRBJ2-1, with D perhaps matching TRBD2 (5 bases). The CDR3 totals 15 residues. Germline V gene sequence: CDR1 SQVTM, CDR2 ANQGSEA. V lost 7 bases, J lost 1 base, and 17 bases lay in between. CDR3 sequence: CSGRRRDRSYNEQFF. The CDR3 DNA is TGCAGCGGGAGGCGTAGGGATAGATCCTACAATGAGCAGTTCTTC.

CDR3 in amino acids: CASTTHSGGQGSGANVLTF. In nucleotides, the CDR3 is TGTGCCAGTACCACTCACTCGGGCGGACAGGGGTCTGGGGCCAACGTCCTGACTTTC. V usage is TRBV19 and J usage is TRBJ2-6, with 9 bases matching TRBD1. The CDR3 covers 19 residues. The germline V gene encodes CDR1 LNHDA and CDR2 SQIVND (reference sequence). Trimming cost V 7 bases and J 1 base; bases outside gene matches: 14.

The V gene is TRBV2, the J gene TRBJ2-7; no clear D. CDR3 length equals 13 residues. CDR1 and CDR2 (germline): SNHLY, FYNNEI. The V and J ends lost 7 bases and 5 bases respectively, with 15 bases between them. Here the CDR3 DNA reads TGTGCCAGCACCCGGACCGGTAGGAACGAGCAGTACTTC. It yields the protein CASTRTGRNEQYF. Full variable domain (outside the CDR3, taken from reference TRBV2 and TRBJ2-7): EPEVTQTPSHQVTQMGQEVILRCVPISNHLYFYWYRQILGQKVEFLVSFYNNEISEKSEIFDDQFSVERPDGSNFTLKIRSTKLEDSAMYFCASTRTGRNEQYFGPGTRLTVT.

CDR3 nucleotide sequence: TGTGCCAGCAGCTTGTCGGGGGTAAGGCTCTACGAGCAGTACTTC. Protein product: CASSLSGVRLYEQYF. The rearrangement joins TRBV5-8 to TRBJ2-7, with D possibly being TRBD2 (6 bases). Germline V CDR1 and CDR2: SGHTS, YDEGEE. V lost 1 base, J lost 3 bases, and 14 bases lay in between. This CDR3 comprises 15 residues. The variable domain in full, completed from reference TRBV5-8 and TRBJ2-7, reads EAGVTQSPTHLIKTRGQQATLRCSPISGHTSVYWYQQALGLGLQFLLWYDEGEERNRGNFPPRFSGRQFPNYSSELNVNALELEDSALYLCASSLSGVRLYEQYFGPGTRLTVT.

The rearrangement links TRBV28 to TRBJ1-2, with no clear D. Trimming cost V 5 bases and J 5 bases, with 12 bases left between them. The CDR3 loop spans 13 amino acids. CDR1 and CDR2 from the germline V gene are MDHEN and SYDVKM. The CDR3 reads CASSSIPQYGYTF. The DNA for the CDR3 is TGTGCCAGCAGTAGTATCCCCCAGTATGGCTACACCTTC.

Turning to this clone: At one boundary the junction diverges from the germline segment, which might be a read error. The same CDR3 also results from other DNA sequences found in this sample. The V and J genes are TRBV15 and TRBJ1-4; D is possibly TRBD1 (5 bases). The CDR3 is made up of 17 amino acids. The germline CDR1 and CDR2 sequences are LNHNV and YYDKDF (reference sequence). CDR3 sequence reads: CATNPGNHFATNEKLFF. The CDR3, as DNA: TGTGCCACCAATCCAGGGAACCACTTTGCAACTAATGAAAAACTATTTTTT.

The chain combines TRBV30 with TRBJ1-6; TRBD1 aligns across 7 bases. Germline CDR1 and CDR2: GTSNPN and SVGIG (reference sequence). CDR3 size: 14 residues. V dropped 3 bases and J dropped 10; count of bases not matched to a gene: 9. In nucleotides, the CDR3 is TGTGCCTGGAGGACCCGACAGGGAGGGTCACCCCTCCACTTT. Amino acid sequence: CAWRTRQGGSPLHF. The whole variable domain, filled in from reference TRBV30 and TRBJ1-6, reads SQTIHQWPATLVQPVGSPLSLECTVEGTSNPNLYWYRQAAGRGLQLLFYSVGIGQISSEVPQNLSASRPQDRQFILSSKKLLLSDSGFYLCAWRTRQGGSPLHFGNGTRLTVT.

The V call is TRBV18, the J call TRBJ2-2; D is ambiguous. Trimming removed 6 bases at V and 0 bases at J, with 11 bases between. This CDR3 comprises 15 residues. Per the germline V gene, CDR1 is KGHSH and CDR2 is LQKENI. The CDR3 spells CASSLRLANTGELFF. The CDR3 DNA sequence: TGTGCCAGCTCCCTTAGGCTGGCGAACACCGGGGAGCTGTTTTTT. The variable domain in full, completed from reference TRBV18 and TRBJ2-2, reads NAGVMQNPRHLVRRRGQEARLRCSPMKGHSHVYWYRQLPEEGLKFMVYLQKENIIDESGMPKERFSAEFPKEGPSILRIQQVVRGDSAAYFCASSLRLANTGELFFGEGSRLTVL.

V usage is TRBV7-2 and J usage is TRBJ2-2; 8 bases are shared with TRBD1. CDR1 and CDR2 from the germline V gene are SGHTA and FQGNSA. CDR3 length equals 15 residues. The V and J ends lost 6 bases and 7 bases, in that order; junction bases with no gene match: 10. The CDR3 DNA follows: TGTGCCAGCAGGGGAGGACAGGGAGGAGGCGGGGAGCTGTTTTTT. Protein product: CASRGGQGGGGELFF. Complete variable domain (other parts from reference TRBV7-2 and TRBJ2-2): GAGVSQSPSNKVTEKGKDVELRCDPISGHTALYWYRQSLGQGLEFLIYFQGNSAPDKSGLPSDRFSAERTGGSVSTLTIQRTQQEDSAVYLCASRGGQGGGGELFFGEGSRLTVL.

The V and J genes are TRBV19 and TRBJ2-2; D call uncertain. The CDR3 has 14 residues. The germline V gene encodes CDR1 LNHDA and CDR2 SQIVND (reference sequence). Trimming pared 11 bases from V and 5 bases from J, leaving 18 bases between. The CDR3 DNA reads TGTGCCGCCGCTCCCCGGCGGCGAACCGGGGAGCTGTTTTTT. Protein sequence: CAAAPRRRTGELFF.

This chain joins TRBV30 and TRBJ2-4; 8 bases are shared with TRBD1. CDR3 size: 15 residues. Germline CDR1 GTSNPN, CDR2 SVGIG (reference sequence). The J segment lost 1 base and the V segment lost 3 bases, leaving 5 bases of the junction unmatched. CDR3 bases: TGTGCCTGGAGGCCAGGGGGCGAGGCCAAAAACATTCAGTACTTC. Translated: CAWRPGGEAKNIQYF. Variable domain in full (rest from reference TRBV30 and TRBJ2-4): SQTIHQWPATLVQPVGSPLSLECTVEGTSNPNLYWYRQAAGRGLQLLFYSVGIGQISSEVPQNLSASRPQDRQFILSSKKLLLSDSGFYLCAWRPGGEAKNIQYFGAGTRLSVL.

As for this clone: A read error may produce the germline difference seen at one junction end. This chain links TRBV7-7 with TRBJ2-1; D remains ambiguous. There are 13 residues in the CDR3. The germline gives CDR1 SSHAT, CDR2 FNYEAQ (reference sequence). The CDR3 reads CASSFTRNNEQFF. The CDR3 nucleotides read TGTGCTAGCAGCTTTACCAGGAACAATGAGCAGTTCTTC.

The V and J genes are TRBV6-1 and TRBJ1-1, with unresolved D. There are 13 residues in the CDR3. From germline, CDR1 is MNHNS and CDR2 SASEGT. V was trimmed by 5 bases and J by 1 base, leaving 8 bases between them. The CDR3 region is CASSQRRNTEAFF. CDR3 DNA: TGTGCCAGCAGTCAAAGACGGAACACTGAAGCTTTCTTT.

The gene calls are TRBV4-2 and TRBJ1-6, with 9 bases identical to TRBD1. V shed 3 bases, J shed 0 bases, and the junction held 6 bases outside the gene matches. The CDR3 contains 18 residues. Germline CDR1 is LGHNA and CDR2 is YNFKEQ. CDR3 sequence reads: CASSQSTGGGSYNSPLHF. CDR3 coding DNA: TGTGCCAGCAGCCAGTCGACAGGGGGTGGCTCCTATAATTCACCCCTCCACTTT.

In its sample, this clone was seen once. V and J are TRBV6-5 and TRBJ1-1, with D possibly being TRBD1 (6 bases). The V end lost 0 bases, the J end lost 0 bases, and 11 bases lay between the germline ends. Germline V gives CDR1 MNHEY, CDR2 SVGAGI. The CDR3 runs to 16 residues. CDR3 sequence: CASSYSTGSMNTEAFF. CDR3 DNA: TGTGCCAGCAGTTACTCGACAGGCTCGATGAACACTGAAGCTTTCTTT.

CDR3 sequence reads: CASSRGPTIGCTF. CDR3 nucleotide sequence: TGTGCCAGCAGCCGGGGCCCGACTATTGGGTGCACCTTC. The chain employs TRBV7-9 and TRBJ1-2, with a weak D call TRBD1 (5 bases). V dropped 5 bases and J dropped 13 bases, with 20 bases sitting between them. The CDR3 length is 13 residues. Germline CDR1 is SEHNR and CDR2 is FQNEAQ (reference sequence).

The chain joins TRBV15 to TRBJ2-1; D ambiguous. The CDR3 length is 17 residues. CDR1 LNHNV and CDR2 YYDKDF come from the germline V gene (reference sequence). V was clipped by 2 bases and J by 1 base, with 15 bases between them. The CDR3 nucleotides are TGTGCCACCAGCAGAAGGGCAGGAAAAAGTTCCTACAATGAGCAGTTCTTC. Translating it yields CATSRRAGKSSYNEQFF.

The gene calls are TRBV7-9 and TRBJ2-7, with D possibly matching TRBD1 (5 bases). V was shortened by 0 bases and J by 3 bases, with 9 bases between the two germline ends. The CDR3 covers 14 residues. Germline V gene sequence: CDR1 SEHNR, CDR2 FQNEAQ (reference sequence). CDR3 region: CASSLAAGIYEQYF. CDR3 sequence (DNA): TGTGCCAGCAGCTTAGCGGCAGGGATCTACGAGCAGTACTTC.

The rearrangement links TRBV7-9 to TRBJ2-7; 7 bases map to TRBD1. The CDR3 length is 18 residues. V trimming: 2 bases; J trimming: 3 bases; junction bases outside the gene matches: 16. The germline V gene encodes CDR1 SEHNR and CDR2 FQNEAQ (reference sequence). CDR3 amino acids: CASSLIPGQEPFHYEQYF. The CDR3 bases are TGTGCCAGCAGCTTAATCCCCGGACAGGAACCATTCCACTACGAGCAGTACTTC.

This clone was seen only once. This chain connects TRBV5-5 to TRBJ2-7; 7 bases align to TRBD2. CDR1 SGHKS and CDR2 YYEKEE come from the germline V gene (reference sequence). Trimming took 0 bases from V and 2 from J; bases not matched to a gene: 5. The CDR3 sequence is 15 residues long. CDR3 DNA sequence: TGTGCCAGCAGCTTGGCGGCTAGCGGCGCCTACGAGCAGTACTTC. It yields the protein CASSLAASGAYEQYF.

The chain joins TRBV27 to TRBJ2-7; 8 bases are shared with TRBD1. From germline, CDR1 is MNHEY and CDR2 SMNVEV (reference sequence). The CDR3 runs to 14 residues. Losses at the gene ends were 3 bases for V and 4 bases for J; bases not matched to a gene: 5. The CDR3 DNA sequence: TGTGCCAGCAGTTTCTCTAGACAGGGGTACGAGCAGTACTTC. This codes for CASSFSRQGYEQYF.

V is TRBV6-1 and J is TRBJ2-7; 8 positions match TRBD1. Germline CDR1 reads MNHNS; CDR2 reads SASEGT. The V segment lost 8 bases and the J segment 0 bases; nucleotides outside the gene matches: 3. The CDR3 is 13 residues long. The CDR3 DNA reads as TGTGCCAGCTCAGGGGGCAGCTCCTACGAGCAGTACTTC. Translated, it gives CASSGGSSYEQYF.

A remark on this clone: One end of the junction does not line up with germline, which may come from a read error. This CDR3 is also generated by other DNA sequences in the sample. V gene TRBV2 combines with J gene TRBJ2-3, with 9 bases identical to TRBD1. The germline V gene encodes CDR1 SNHLY and CDR2 FYNNEI. The CDR3 has 17 amino acids. The CDR3 coding sequence is TGTGCTAGCAAACGGACAGGGGCAACCACTAGCACAGATACGCAGTATTTT. The encoded protein is CASKRTGATTSTDTQYF.

This clone was seen a few times. This chain links TRBV2 with TRBJ1-5, with 7 nucleotides matching TRBD1. Germline CDR1 reads SNHLY; CDR2 reads FYNNEI. The CDR3 spans 14 residues. The ends lost 4 bases at V and 5 bases at J; junction bases unmatched: 5. CDR3 in amino acids: CASSGQGKDQPQHF. The CDR3 DNA sequence: TGTGCCAGCAGTGGACAGGGAAAGGATCAGCCCCAGCATTTT.

J is TRBJ1-4 and V is TRBV4-1, with D possibly TRBD1 on 5 matching bases. V was trimmed by 3 bases and J by 8 bases, leaving 19 bases between them. Germline values: CDR1 MGHRA, CDR2 YSYEKL. The CDR3 has 16 amino acids. CDR3 amino acids: CASSHIAGLGKEKLFF. CDR3 in DNA: TGCGCCAGCAGCCATATCGCAGGGTTGGGGAAGGAAAAACTGTTTTTT.